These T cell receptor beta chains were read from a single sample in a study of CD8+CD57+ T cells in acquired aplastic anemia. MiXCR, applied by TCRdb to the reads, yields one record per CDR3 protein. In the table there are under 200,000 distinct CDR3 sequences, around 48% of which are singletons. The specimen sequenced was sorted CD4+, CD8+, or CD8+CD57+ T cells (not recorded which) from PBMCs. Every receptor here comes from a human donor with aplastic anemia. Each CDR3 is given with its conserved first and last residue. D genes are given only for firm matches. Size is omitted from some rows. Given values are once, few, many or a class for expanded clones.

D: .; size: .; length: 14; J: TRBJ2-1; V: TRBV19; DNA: TGTGCCAGTAGTATCGGCGGGACCTACAATGAGCAGTTCTTC; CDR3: CASSIGGTYNEQFF
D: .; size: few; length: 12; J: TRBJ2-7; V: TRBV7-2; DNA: TGTGCCAGCAGCGCCACAGGACTCGAGCAGTACTTC; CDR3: CASSATGLEQYF
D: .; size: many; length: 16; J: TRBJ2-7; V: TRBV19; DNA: TGTGCCAGTAGTATAGATAGCACAGGGGGGGCCTACGAGCAGTACTTC; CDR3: CASSIDSTGGAYEQYF
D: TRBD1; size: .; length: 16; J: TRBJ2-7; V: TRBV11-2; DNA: TGTGCCAGCAGCTTCCCCGGGACAGGGGGCTTGTACGAGCAGTACTTC; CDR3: CASSFPGTGGLYEQYF
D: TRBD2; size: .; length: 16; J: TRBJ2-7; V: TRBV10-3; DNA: TGTGCCATCAGTGAAAGGGGGACTAGCGGGAACAACGAGCAGTACTTC; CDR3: CAISERGTSGNNEQYF
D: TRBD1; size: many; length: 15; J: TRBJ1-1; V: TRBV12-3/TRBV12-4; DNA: TGTGCCAGCAGTGTGACAGGGGTCATGAACACTGAAGCTTTCTTT; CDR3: CASSVTGVMNTEAFF
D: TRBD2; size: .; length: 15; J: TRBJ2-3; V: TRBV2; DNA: TGTGCCAGCAGCAGGGAAGCGGGAGGGGGGGATACGCAGTATTTT; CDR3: CASSREAGGGDTQYF
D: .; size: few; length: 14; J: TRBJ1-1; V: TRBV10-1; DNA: TGCGCCAGCAGTGAGTCGAGGGGAAACACTGAAGCTTTCTTT; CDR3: CASSESRGNTEAFF
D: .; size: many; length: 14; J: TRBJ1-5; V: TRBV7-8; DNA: TGTGCCAGCAGCTTAGGCGGGACGTATCAGCCCCAGCATTTT; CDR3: CASSLGGTYQPQHF
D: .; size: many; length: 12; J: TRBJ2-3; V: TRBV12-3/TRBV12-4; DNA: TGTGCCAGCAGTACAGGTGCAGATACGCAGTATTTT; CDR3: CASSTGADTQYF
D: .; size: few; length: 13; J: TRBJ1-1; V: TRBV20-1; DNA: TGCAGTGCTAGAGATTTGGGCGGCACTGAAGCTTTCTTT; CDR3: CSARDLGGTEAFF
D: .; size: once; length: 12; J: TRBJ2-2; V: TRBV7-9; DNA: TGTGCCAGCAGCTCTCGTGTCGGGGAGCTGTTTTTT; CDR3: CASSSRVGELFF
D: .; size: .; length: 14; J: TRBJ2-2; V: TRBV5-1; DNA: TGCGCCAGCGGTAGCGGAACGAACACCGGGGAGCTGTTTTTT; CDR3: CASGSGTNTGELFF
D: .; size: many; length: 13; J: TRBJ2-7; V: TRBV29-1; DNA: TGCAGCGTTGTACTTACGGGGAGCTACGAGCAGTACTTC; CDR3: CSVVLTGSYEQYF
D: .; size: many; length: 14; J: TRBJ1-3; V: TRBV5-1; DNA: TGCGCCAGCAGCGAGTACGACCAGGGAGGGCCCATATATTTT; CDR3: CASSEYDQGGPIYF
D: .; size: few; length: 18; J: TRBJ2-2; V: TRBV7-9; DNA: TGTGCCAGCAGCCATTTCGGGCCCGGGGGGCTACTCACCGGGGAGCTGTTTTTT; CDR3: CASSHFGPGGLLTGELFF
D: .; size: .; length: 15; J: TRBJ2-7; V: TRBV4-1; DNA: TGCGCCAGCAGCCAAGGGCAGGGTCCTGCCCACGAGCAGTACTTC; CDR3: CASSQGQGPAHEQYF
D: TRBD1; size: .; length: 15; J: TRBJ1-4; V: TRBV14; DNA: TGTGCCAGCAGCCAAGGGACAGGAGAGTTCGAAAAACTGTTTTTT; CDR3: CASSQGTGEFEKLFF
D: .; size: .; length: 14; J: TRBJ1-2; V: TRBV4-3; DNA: TGCGCCAGCAGCCAAGGGGGGGGCCTCTATGGCTACACCTTC; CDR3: CASSQGGGLYGYTF
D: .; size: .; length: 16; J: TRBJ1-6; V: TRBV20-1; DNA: TGCAGTGCTAGAGATCGGGGACGTGGCGAATCTTCACCCCTCCACTTT; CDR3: CSARDRGRGESSPLHF
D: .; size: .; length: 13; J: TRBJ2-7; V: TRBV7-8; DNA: TGTGCCAGCAGCTTAGTCAGTCCCTACGAGCAGTACTTC; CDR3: CASSLVSPYEQYF
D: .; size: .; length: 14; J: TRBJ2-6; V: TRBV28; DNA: TGTGCCAGCAGGGAGGGACCAGGGGCCAACGTCCTGACTTTC; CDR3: CASREGPGANVLTF
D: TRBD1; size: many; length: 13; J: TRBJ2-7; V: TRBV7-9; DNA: TGTGCCAGCAGCACAGACAGGGCCTACGAGCAGTACTTC; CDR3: CASSTDRAYEQYF
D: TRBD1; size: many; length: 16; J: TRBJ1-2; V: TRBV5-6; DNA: TGTGCCAGCAGCTGGGGCTCCGGGACAGGGACCTATGGCTACACCTTC; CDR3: CASSWGSGTGTYGYTF
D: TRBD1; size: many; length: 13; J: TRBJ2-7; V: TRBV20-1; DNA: TGCAGTGCTAGAGCTCCAGGGGGCTACGAGCAGTACTTC; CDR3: CSARAPGGYEQYF
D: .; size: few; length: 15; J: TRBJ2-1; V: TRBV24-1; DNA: TGTGCCACCAGTGATTTGAGGAGGGGCATCTTTGAGCAGTTCTTC; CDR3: CATSDLRRGIFEQFF
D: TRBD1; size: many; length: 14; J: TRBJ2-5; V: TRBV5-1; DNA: TGCGCCAGCAGTCTGGGGACAGGGTCGGAGACCCAGTACTTC; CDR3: CASSLGTGSETQYF
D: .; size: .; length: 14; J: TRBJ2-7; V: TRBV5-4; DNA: TGTGCCAGCACCCTGGACGGAAGCTCCTACGAGCAGTACTTC; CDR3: CASTLDGSSYEQYF
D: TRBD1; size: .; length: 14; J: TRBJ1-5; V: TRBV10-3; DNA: TGTGCCAGCAGTCACAGGGGTAGCAATCAGCCCCAGCATTTT; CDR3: CASSHRGSNQPQHF
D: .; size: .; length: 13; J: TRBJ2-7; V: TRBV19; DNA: TGTGCCAGTAGTACTGGTCTCGGCTACGAGCAGTACTTC; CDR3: CASSTGLGYEQYF
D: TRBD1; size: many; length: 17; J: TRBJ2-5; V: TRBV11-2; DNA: TGTGCCAGCAGCTCAACCGGGACAGGGATCCTTCGGGAGACCCAGTACTTC; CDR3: CASSSTGTGILRETQYF
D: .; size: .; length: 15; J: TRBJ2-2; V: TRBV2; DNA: TGTGCCAGCAGCGCCGGGACCACAAACACCGGGGAGCTGTTTTTT; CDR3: CASSAGTTNTGELFF
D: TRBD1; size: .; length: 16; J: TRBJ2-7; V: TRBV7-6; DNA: TGTGCCAGCAGCTTTCAACAGGGGCCAACTTCCTACGAGCAGTACTTC; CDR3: CASSFQQGPTSYEQYF
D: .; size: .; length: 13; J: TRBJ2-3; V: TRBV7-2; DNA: TGTGCCAGCAGCGGGACGGTTAAGGATACGCAGTATTTT; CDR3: CASSGTVKDTQYF
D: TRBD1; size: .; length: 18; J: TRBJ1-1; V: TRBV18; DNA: TGTGCCAGCTCACCACCGGGGAAGAACAGGGGGTCAGGCACTGAAGCTTTCTTT; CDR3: CASSPPGKNRGSGTEAFF
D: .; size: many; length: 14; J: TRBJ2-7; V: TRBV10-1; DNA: TGCGCCAGCACCCAAAGACAGAAAGAATACGAGCAGTACTTC; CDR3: CASTQRQKEYEQYF
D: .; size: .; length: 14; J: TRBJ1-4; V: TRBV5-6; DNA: TGTGCCAGCAGCCCGGACGGTGGCAATGGGGAACTGTTTTTT; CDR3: CASSPDGGNGELFF
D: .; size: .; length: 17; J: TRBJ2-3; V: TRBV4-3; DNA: TGCGCCAGCAGCCAAGAGGTGCAACAGGGAATTTCAGATACGCAGTATTTT; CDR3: CASSQEVQQGISDTQYF
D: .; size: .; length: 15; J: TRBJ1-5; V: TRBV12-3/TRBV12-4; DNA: TGTGCCAGCAGTTTCGGCAGGGGTAAGGATCAGCCCCAGCATTTT; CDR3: CASSFGRGKDQPQHF